This record concerns one T cell receptor beta chain sequence. What it binds is unknown. V was clipped by 5 bases and J by 1 base; unmatched bases: 7. There are 16 residues in the CDR3. CDR1 ENHRY and CDR2 SYGVKD come from the germline V gene. The method was immunoSEQ multiplex PCR; TCRdb's version includes in-frame clones alone and lacks a portion of them. This table holds tens of thousands of clones, more than 85% found once. The sample originates from a study of OX40 agonist ivuxolimab in advanced cancers. On the study more broadly: The drug used for patients, ivuxolimab, was an agonistic anti-OX40 (CD134) antibody. Patients enrolled in dose escalation were diagnosed with hepatocellular carcinoma, melanoma, renal cell or head and neck cancer. Whole-study results and caveats: The mean number of expanded clones was higher in CD8+ T cells than in CD4+. At 0.1 to 3.0 mg/kg, CD4+ and CD8+ blood T cells expanded clonally by week 6.

This TCR came from an adult with an advanced solid tumor such as melanoma, head and neck, liver or kidney cancer. The input for sequencing was CD4+ or CD8+ T cells sorted from blood, taken in a trial of the OX40 agonist ivuxolimab. The V call is TRBV10-3, the J call TRBJ1-2; 10 nucleotides line up with TRBD1. CDR3 DNA sequence: TGTGCCATCAGTCCGGGACAGGGGTTATATAACTATGGCTACACCTTC. Its protein product is CAISPGQGLYNYGYTF.